The next 13 T cell receptor beta chains were all read from a single sample in a study of T cells after yellow fever vaccination. MiXCR, applied by TCRdb to the 5' RACE reads, yields one record per CDR3 protein. The sample comprises about 50,000 distinct CDR3 sequences, more than 5.5% of which are singletons, and around 44% rests with the top ten. Here the sequenced sample was CD8+ T cells sorted from PBMCs, taken on the day of the first yellow fever vaccination. All receptors derive from a young man who received the YFV17D yellow fever vaccine.

This clonotype appeared many times. The V gene is TRBV2, the J gene TRBJ2-5; 8 bases line up with TRBD2. Germline values: CDR1 SNHLY, CDR2 FYNNEI. This CDR3 is 15 amino acids long. V trimming: 6 bases; J trimming: 7 bases; junction bases outside the gene matches: 13. The CDR3 nucleotides are TGTGCCAGCAGATCCGGGACTAGGGCCTCCTGGACCCAGTACTTC. The encoded protein is CASRSGTRASWTQYF.

This clonotype was detected only a few times. V is TRBV9 and J is TRBJ2-1; unclear D gene. CDR3 length: 12 amino acids. Germline CDR1 SGDLS, CDR2 YYNGEE. Trimming removed 5 bases from V and 7 bases from J, with 10 bases in between. The CDR3 DNA reads TGTGCCAGCAGGTCCCTGGTGAATGAGCAGTTCTTC. It encodes CASRSLVNEQFF.

This chain uses TRBV7-9 with TRBJ2-7, with a tentative D call TRBD1 (6 bases). Trimming pared 2 bases from V and 3 bases from J, leaving 23 bases between. Germline loops: CDR1 SEHNR, CDR2 FQNEAQ (reference sequence). The CDR3 totals 18 residues. The CDR3 sequence: CASSLPPGRGPLFYEQYF. The CDR3 region has the DNA TGTGCCAGCAGCTTACCTCCTGGCAGGGGACCCCTATTCTACGAGCAGTACTTC. Combining the CDR3 with reference TRBV7-9 and TRBJ2-7 gives the whole variable domain DTGVSQNPRHKITKRGQNVTFRCDPISEHNRLYWYRQTLGQGPEFLTYFQNEAQLEKSRLLSDRFSAERPKGSFSTLEIQRTEQGDSAMYLCASSLPPGRGPLFYEQYFGPGTRLTVT.

This clonotype was seen only once. A much larger clone lies one base from this, so it may be a read error. The chain uses TRBV7-2 and TRBJ2-4, with TRBD1 matching over 7 bases. This CDR3 has 17 residues. Unmatched junction bases numbered 9, after V lost 4 bases and J lost 0 bases. Germline assignment: CDR1 SGHTA and CDR2 FQGNSA. The CDR3 region has the DNA TGTGCCAGCAGCTCCCCGACAGGGAACCTAGCCAAAAACATTCAGTACTTC. It specifies CASSSPTGNLAKNIQYF.

This clonotype was detected many times. The V call is TRBV4-2, the J call TRBJ2-6; D ambiguous. In germline, CDR1 is LGHNA, CDR2 YNFKEQ. V was shortened by 0 bases and J by 0 bases, with 6 bases between the two germline ends. This CDR3 is built from 16 residues. CDR3 nucleotide sequence: TGTGCCAGCAGCCAAGATACCGGCTCTGGGGCCAACGTCCTGACTTTC. Translating gives CASSQDTGSGANVLTF.

V is TRBV7-9 and J is TRBJ2-7; no definite D call. The V and J ends lost 5 bases and 2 bases respectively, with 13 bases between them. The CDR3 length is 14 residues. Germline V gives CDR1 SEHNR, CDR2 FQNEAQ (reference sequence). The CDR3 reads CASSPARQAYEQYF. CDR3 in DNA: TGTGCCAGCAGCCCAGCCAGGCAGGCCTACGAGCAGTACTTC.

This clonotype was observed a few times. The J gene is TRBJ2-1, the V gene TRBV9, with D maybe TRBD2 (6 bases). V dropped 2 bases and J dropped 0 bases, with 9 bases sitting between them. CDR3 length equals 15 residues. CDR1 is SGDLS, CDR2 YYNGEE, per germline. The CDR3 loop is CASSVRGSSYNEQFF. CDR3 in DNA: TGTGCCAGCAGCGTCCGGGGGAGCTCCTACAATGAGCAGTTCTTC.

In this sample, this clonotype turned up many times. This sequence joins TRBV4-1 and TRBJ1-6; the match to TRBD1 covers 11 bases. The V and J ends lost 4 bases and 10 bases, in that order; junction bases with no gene match: 6. The CDR3 loop spans 15 amino acids. CDR1 MGHRA and CDR2 YSYEKL come from the germline V gene. The CDR3 loop reads CASSPSGQGESPLHF. In DNA, the CDR3 is TGCGCCAGCAGCCCGTCGGGACAGGGGGAATCACCCCTCCACTTT.

This clonotype occurred a few times. V gene TRBV10-2 combines with J gene TRBJ1-1; D gene ambiguous. V shed 6 bases and J shed 6 bases, with 11 bases lying between them. The CDR3 is made up of 12 amino acids. The germline CDR1 and CDR2 sequences are WSHSY and SAAADI. CDR3 residues: CASSDEWAEAFF. The CDR3 bases are TGCGCCAGCAGCGATGAATGGGCTGAAGCTTTCTTT.

This clonotype was found many times. The rearrangement uses TRBV25-1 and TRBJ2-7; D assignment may be TRBD1 or TRBD2 (5 bases each). V was pared by 3 bases and J by 9 bases, with 15 bases between. The CDR3 length is 13 residues. Germline V gives CDR1 MGHDK, CDR2 SYGVNS. The CDR3 reads CASSEWRTLVQYF. As DNA, the CDR3 is TGTGCCAGCAGTGAGTGGAGGACACTCGTGCAGTACTTC.

This clonotype came up a few times. This chain connects TRBV4-3 to TRBJ1-4; D gene uncertain. Germline loops: CDR1 LGHNA, CDR2 YSLEER. This CDR3 spans 17 amino acids. V was trimmed by 1 base and J by 4 bases, leaving 16 bases between them. The CDR3 reads CASSQGSGRPNNEKLFF. CDR3 sequence (DNA): TGCGCCAGCAGCCAAGGTTCAGGCCGACCGAATAATGAAAAACTGTTTTTT.

The sample holds many counts of this clonotype. The V and J genes are TRBV29-1 and TRBJ2-1; TRBD1 matches 9 bases. The CDR3 consists of 13 residues. The J segment lost 7 bases and the V segment lost 4 bases, leaving 5 bases of the junction unmatched. The germline V gene has CDR1 SQVTM and CDR2 ANQGSEA. Written as DNA, the CDR3 is TGCAGCGTTGTCGGGACAGGGTCTAATGAGCAGTTCTTC. This encodes CSVVGTGSNEQFF.

This clonotype was seen more than once but under ten times. The rearrangement joins TRBV4-3 to TRBJ2-7; tentative D call: TRBD2 (5 bases). The germline V and J ends were trimmed by 1 base and 1 base, with 14 bases remaining between them. CDR3 length: 16 amino acids. In germline, CDR1 is LGHNA, CDR2 YSLEER. CDR3: CASSQAFPGKSYEQYF. CDR3 bases: TGCGCCAGCAGCCAAGCATTTCCGGGGAAATCCTACGAGCAGTACTTC.